This T cell receptor beta chain was captured by sequencing in a study of T-cell memory formation after mild COVID-19. General study findings and limits: Detection of some responders pre-infection suggested pre-existing cross-reactive memory T cells participated. Contracting CD4+ clones lay largely in CM and EM, with CD8+ ones residing in EMRA.

Trimming took 5 bases from V and 2 from J; bases not matched to a gene: 5. This CDR3 is built from 15 residues. Germline CDR1 is SEHNR and CDR2 is FQNEAQ (reference sequence). TCRdb reanalysed the 5' RACE reads using MiXCR and keeps one entry per CDR3 protein. Of 530,000 or so distinct CDR3 sequences in the sample, 15% to 20% were seen once. Concerning this clonotype: Antigen specificity is unknown.

The sequenced sample was PBMCs or a T cell subset sorted from them (not recorded which). The sequence was collected from an adult woman who had mild COVID-19 (a few samples of this study predate the infection). Cell type and time point are not known. The chain links TRBV7-9 to TRBJ2-5, with 10 bases aligning to TRBD1. In DNA form, the CDR3 reads TGTGCCAGCAGCCAGGACAGGGGGGTACAAGAGACCCAGTACTTC. Protein product: CASSQDRGVQETQYF.